These 27 T cell receptor beta chains were sequenced from one sample in a study of CD8 T cells in ankylosing spondylitis. For these TCRs, the target antigens are not known. Study-wide results and caveats: Among TCR beta sequences, a motif of under ten highly homologous variants appeared characteristic of ankylosing spondylitis blood.

TCRdb reprocessed the 5' RACE reads with MiXCR, giving one entry per CDR3 protein. The top ten clones hold 15% to 20% of a sample with under 850,000 distinct CDR3 sequences, 15% to 20% of them seen once. The sequenced sample consisted of blood, either unsorted or a sorted T cell fraction (not recorded which). The source is a male donor with ankylosing spondylitis.

This clonotype was recorded at least ten times. The gene calls are TRBV12-3 or TRBV12-4 and TRBJ2-5; TRBD2 agrees at 12 bases. V dropped 3 bases and J dropped 1; count of bases not matched to a gene: 3. The CDR3 extends over 16 amino acids. Here the CDR3 DNA reads TGTGCCAGCAGTTTTGGGACTAGCGGGTTCCAAGAGACCCAGTACTTC. This translates into CASSFGTSGFQETQYF.

The rearrangement joins TRBV20-1 to TRBJ2-2; 8 nucleotides line up with TRBD2. Germline values: CDR1 DFQATT, CDR2 SNEGSKA (reference sequence). V was pared by 3 bases and J by 0 bases, with 0 bases of the junction left unmatched. The CDR3 totals 14 residues. The CDR3 DNA reads as TGCAGTGCTAGCGGGAGGGCGAACACCGGGGAGCTGTTTTTT. Amino acids: CSASGRANTGELFF.

The chain is built from TRBV5-5 and TRBJ1-5; 7 bases are a match to TRBD1. The CDR3 extends over 15 amino acids. V lost 0 bases, J lost 4 bases, and 4 bases stayed unmatched. Germline lookup yields CDR1 SGHKS and CDR2 YYEKEE (reference sequence). The CDR3 nucleotides read TGTGCCAGCAGCTTGGGCAGGGGGATAAATCAGCCCCAGCATTTT. As protein: CASSLGRGINQPQHF. Based on the CDR3 plus reference TRBV5-5 and TRBJ1-5, the full variable domain is DAGVTQSPTHLIKTRGQQVTLRCSPISGHKSVSWYQQVLGQGPQFIFQYYEKEERGRGNFPDRFSARQFPNYSSELNVNALLLGDSALYLCASSLGRGINQPQHFGDGTRLSIL.

The rearrangement joins TRBV7-6 to TRBJ2-5; the D gene is possibly TRBD1 (6 bases). Germline CDR1 and CDR2: SGHVS and FNYEAQ. This CDR3 comprises 14 residues. Trimming left V 5 bases short and J 2 bases short, with 12 bases between. The CDR3 protein is CASSPPDSQETQYF. The DNA for the CDR3 is TGTGCCAGCAGCCCCCCGGACAGTCAAGAGACCCAGTACTTC.

The V and J genes are TRBV3-1 and TRBJ1-2; D ambiguous. V shed 10 bases and J shed 6 bases, with 18 bases lying between them. Germline CDR1 is LGHDT and CDR2 is YNNKEL (reference sequence). There are 13 residues in the CDR3. CDR3 sequence reads: CATKRDYMDGYTF. CDR3 nucleotides: TGTGCCACCAAAAGGGATTATATGGATGGCTACACCTTC.

The table lists this clonotype with a few counts. The gene calls are TRBV30 and TRBJ2-2, with D tentatively TRBD2 (5 bases). The CDR3 contains 14 residues. CDR1 and CDR2 from the germline V gene are GTSNPN and SVGIG (reference sequence). Trimming shortened V by 1 base and J by 2 bases, and 8 bases separated the two germline ends. CDR3 bases: TGTGCCTGGAGTGGCGGACTTAACACCGGGGAGCTGTTTTTT. It encodes CAWSGGLNTGELFF.

The chain uses TRBV7-6 and TRBJ2-6; perhaps D is TRBD1 or TRBD2 (6 bases each). Germline CDR1 SGHVS, CDR2 FNYEAQ. This CDR3 is built from 18 residues. V shed 5 bases and J shed 0 bases, with 17 bases lying between them. For the CDR3, the DNA is TGTGCCAGCAGCACCTACAGGGACTCAGGCTCTGGGGCCAACGTCCTGACTTTC. Translated, it gives CASSTYRDSGSGANVLTF.

This chain uses TRBV14 with TRBJ1-2; no clear D. The CDR3 is 13 amino acids. The germline CDR1 and CDR2 sequences are SGHDN and FVKESK. The V end was cut by 1 base, the J end by 5 bases, with 8 bases between. The CDR3, as DNA: TGTGCCAGCAGCCAAGTCGCCGCATATGGCTACACCTTC. This encodes CASSQVAAYGYTF.

This clonotype was counted only a few times. The rearrangement links TRBV12-3 or TRBV12-4 to TRBJ1-1; D ambiguous. The length of the CDR3 is 15 residues. V lost 6 bases, J lost 1 base, and 15 bases lay in between. The CDR3 coding sequence is TGTGCCAGCAGCTTCTGGGGAGCCTCGAACACTGAAGCTTTCTTT. Translation: CASSFWGASNTEAFF.

This clonotype came up a few times. The chain joins TRBV20-1 to TRBJ2-3; 12 nucleotides align to TRBD2. Germline CDR1 and CDR2: DFQATT and SNEGSKA (reference sequence). V lost 4 bases to trimming and J lost 2 bases; unmatched junction nucleotides: 4. The CDR3 totals 15 residues. The CDR3 DNA follows: TGCAGTGCTACAAGGACTAGCGGGGTCACAGATACGCAGTATTTT. Translating gives CSATRTSGVTDTQYF.

The sample holds a few counts of this clonotype. The chain employs TRBV15 and TRBJ1-2; 8 positions match TRBD1. Germline V lookup: CDR1 LNHNV, CDR2 YYDKDF (reference sequence). V dropped 0 bases and J dropped 8; count of bases not matched to a gene: 8. The CDR3 totals 15 residues. The CDR3 DNA follows: TGTGCCACCAGCAGAGATCTTGGACAGGGTGGGGGCTACACCTTC. Translating gives CATSRDLGQGGGYTF.

Notes on this clonotype: At one boundary the junction diverges from the germline segment, which might be a read error. The gene calls are TRBV7-2 and TRBJ1-1, with D tentatively TRBD1 (5 bases). This CDR3 has 14 residues. In germline, CDR1 is SGHTA, CDR2 FQGNSA. For the CDR3, the DNA is TGTGTCAGCAGCTTATGGCCCGGGGCGATTGAAGCTTTCTTT. Residues: CVSSLWPGAIEAFF.

This clonotype showed up just a few times. This chain joins TRBV20-1 and TRBJ2-2; D possibly corresponds to TRBD1 (6 bases). The CDR3 consists of 15 residues. V was shortened by 4 bases and J by 0 bases, with 12 bases between the two germline ends. Germline CDR1 DFQATT, CDR2 SNEGSKA (reference sequence). CDR3 bases: TGCAGTGCTACCTCGGCAGGGGCGAACACCGGGGAGCTGTTTTTT. Translating gives CSATSAGANTGELFF.

The table lists this clonotype with a few counts. V gene TRBV15 combines with J gene TRBJ1-4, with D hard to call. V lost 5 bases to trimming and J lost 5 bases, with 12 bases between them. The germline gives CDR1 LNHNV, CDR2 YYDKDF (reference sequence). This CDR3 contains 14 residues. The CDR3 nucleotides read TGTGCCACCAGCCCTGCCAGATACAATGAAAAACTGTTTTTT. Amino acid sequence: CATSPARYNEKLFF.

The gene calls are TRBV29-1 and TRBJ1-4; D uncertain. The CDR3 is made up of 15 amino acids. V dropped 6 bases and J dropped 7 bases, with 21 bases sitting between them. Germline assignment: CDR1 SQVTM and CDR2 ANQGSEA. CDR3: CSVRAGRFDREKLFF. As DNA, the CDR3 is TGCAGCGTGCGGGCAGGAAGATTTGATCGTGAAAAACTGTTTTTT.

This clonotype came up a few times. The chain is built from TRBV12-3 or TRBV12-4 and TRBJ2-4; 8 bases fit TRBD2. CDR3 length: 14 residues. V trimming: 3 bases; J trimming: 7 bases; junction bases outside the gene matches: 5. The DNA for the CDR3 is TGTGCCAGCAGTTTGGGAAGCGGGAGTAACATTCAGTACTTC. Translated, it gives CASSLGSGSNIQYF.

This clonotype was observed a handful of times. This chain joins TRBV24-1 and TRBJ1-1; 7 bases are a match to TRBD1. The CDR3 runs 14 residues. V was clipped by 6 bases and J by 8 bases; unmatched bases: 11. Germline loops: CDR1 KGHDR, CDR2 SFDVKD. The CDR3 sequence is CATSQTGQRQEAFF. Written as DNA, the CDR3 is TGTGCCACCAGTCAGACGGGACAGAGACAAGAAGCTTTCTTT.

V gene TRBV5-1 combines with J gene TRBJ2-5; D remains unclear. The V end was cut by 5 bases, the J end by 5 bases, with 13 bases between. The germline V gene encodes CDR1 SGHRS and CDR2 YFSETQ. This CDR3 contains 13 residues. As DNA, the CDR3 is TGCGCCAGCAGGCTGGGAACAAAGGAGACCCAGTACTTC. Its translation: CASRLGTKETQYF.

This clonotype was recorded a few times. This sequence joins TRBV6-2 or TRBV6-3 and TRBJ2-1; the D is unclear. The CDR3 covers 12 residues. V was cut by 7 bases and J by 7 bases, with 11 bases left in between. Germline assignment: CDR1 MNHEY and CDR2 SVGEGT. Here the CDR3 DNA reads TGTGCCAGCAAAGTGACTGCGAATGAGCAGTTCTTC. It translates to CASKVTANEQFF.

J is TRBJ2-2 and V is TRBV7-3, with D possibly being TRBD1 or TRBD2 (6 bases each). Germline assignment: CDR1 SGHTA and CDR2 FQGTGA. V lost 0 bases and J 1 base, leaving 9 bases between the germline ends. This CDR3 has 16 amino acids. The DNA for the CDR3 is TGTGCCAGCAGCTTAACGGGGGGCCTGAACACCGGGGAGCTGTTTTTT. It encodes CASSLTGGLNTGELFF. Full variable domain (remainder filled in from reference TRBV7-3 and TRBJ2-2): GAGVSQTPSNKVTEKGKYVELRCDPISGHTALYWYRQSLGQGPEFLIYFQGTGAADDSGLPNDRFFAVRPEGSVSTLKIQRTERGDSAVYLCASSLTGGLNTGELFFGEGSRLTVL.

The chain combines TRBV5-1 with TRBJ1-3; D possibly corresponds to TRBD1 (5 bases). CDR1 is SGHRS and CDR2 is YFSETQ in the germline V gene. This CDR3 has 13 amino acids. The V and J ends lost 0 bases and 8 bases respectively, with 9 bases between them. The CDR3 spells CASSLGGQDTIYF. The CDR3 DNA sequence: TGCGCCAGCAGCTTGGGGGGCCAGGACACCATATATTTT.

In this sample, this clonotype turned up a few times. The chain recombines TRBV28 with TRBJ2-7; D is ambiguous. Germline CDR1 and CDR2: MDHEN and SYDVKM. This CDR3 is 13 amino acids long. The V end lost 2 bases, the J end lost 2 bases, and 7 bases lay between the germline ends. The CDR3 sequence is CASSLPNAYEQYF. The CDR3 coding sequence is TGTGCCAGCAGTTTACCCAATGCCTACGAGCAGTACTTC.

This clonotype was counted a few times. V gene TRBV18 combines with J gene TRBJ1-2; D unclear. Germline lookup yields CDR1 KGHSH and CDR2 LQKENI. CDR3 size: 16 residues. The ends were cut back, 3 bases at V and 3 bases at J, with 17 bases in the middle. CDR3 sequence (DNA): TGTGCCAGCTCACCTGGCGGGGTAGGACCCTACTATGGCTACACCTTC. Its translation is CASSPGGVGPYYGYTF.

The V call is TRBV6-1, the J call TRBJ2-7; either TRBD1 or TRBD2 may supply D (5 bases each). The V end was cut by 6 bases, the J end by 6 bases, with 21 bases between. In germline, CDR1 is MNHNS, CDR2 SASEGT. The CDR3 has 15 residues. The CDR3 loop is CASRTRDPSWVEQYF. CDR3 DNA sequence: TGTGCCAGCAGGACCCGGGACCCATCCTGGGTCGAGCAGTACTTC.

The chain is built from TRBV4-1 and TRBJ2-1, with D perhaps matching TRBD1 (6 bases). Germline-derived CDR1 and CDR2 are MGHRA and YSYEKL. Trimming pared 9 bases from V and 4 bases from J, leaving 16 bases between. The CDR3 covers 14 residues. The CDR3 nucleotides are TGCGCCAGTGGACGTGGGCAGGGGTACAATGAGCAGTTCTTC. This encodes CASGRGQGYNEQFF.

V is TRBV4-3 and J is TRBJ2-1; 7 nucleotides match TRBD2. The junction had 11 bases not matched to a gene; V was cut back by 0 bases and J by 0 bases. This CDR3 contains 19 residues. The germline gives CDR1 LGHNA, CDR2 YSLEER. CDR3 loop: CASSQEIGASGISYNEQFF. CDR3 in DNA: TGCGCCAGCAGCCAAGAAATCGGGGCTAGCGGAATCTCCTACAATGAGCAGTTCTTC.

The V and J genes are TRBV25-1 and TRBJ2-7; no definite D call. The germline V and J ends were trimmed by 2 bases and 6 bases, with 8 bases remaining between them. The CDR3 spans 12 residues. Germline CDR1 is MGHDK and CDR2 is SYGVNS. The CDR3 region is CASSERPAEQYF. CDR3 sequence (DNA): TGTGCCAGCAGTGAACGTCCTGCCGAGCAGTACTTC.